This T cell receptor (beta chain) is drawn from a study of OX40 agonist ivuxolimab in advanced cancers. Measured with immunoSEQ multiplex PCR; TCRdb has only the in-frame clones, and not every one. The data hold about 53,000 clones, with 80% to 85% observed a single time. The V gene's germline CDR1 is SEHNR and CDR2 FQNEAQ (reference sequence). The CDR3 totals 15 residues. The V gene end was trimmed by 5 bases and the J gene end by 9 bases; junction bases not matched to a gene: 7. Source: CD4+ or CD8+ T cells sorted from blood, taken in a trial of the OX40 agonist ivuxolimab. The receptor was isolated from an adult with an advanced solid tumor such as melanoma, head and neck, liver or kidney cancer. V and J are TRBV7-9 and TRBJ2-1; 13 bases line up with TRBD2. The chain's CDR3 is CASSTTSGRAGEQFF. The CDR3 bases are TGTGCCAGCAGCACTACTAGCGGGAGGGCCGGTGAGCAGTTCTTC. The full variable domain, its missing parts supplied by reference TRBV7-9 and TRBJ2-1, is DTGVSQNPRHKITKRGQNVTFRCDPISEHNRLYWYRQTLGQGPEFLTYFQNEAQLEKSRLLSDRFSAERPKGSFSTLEIQRTEQGDSAMYLCASSTTSGRAGEQFFGPGTRLTVL.